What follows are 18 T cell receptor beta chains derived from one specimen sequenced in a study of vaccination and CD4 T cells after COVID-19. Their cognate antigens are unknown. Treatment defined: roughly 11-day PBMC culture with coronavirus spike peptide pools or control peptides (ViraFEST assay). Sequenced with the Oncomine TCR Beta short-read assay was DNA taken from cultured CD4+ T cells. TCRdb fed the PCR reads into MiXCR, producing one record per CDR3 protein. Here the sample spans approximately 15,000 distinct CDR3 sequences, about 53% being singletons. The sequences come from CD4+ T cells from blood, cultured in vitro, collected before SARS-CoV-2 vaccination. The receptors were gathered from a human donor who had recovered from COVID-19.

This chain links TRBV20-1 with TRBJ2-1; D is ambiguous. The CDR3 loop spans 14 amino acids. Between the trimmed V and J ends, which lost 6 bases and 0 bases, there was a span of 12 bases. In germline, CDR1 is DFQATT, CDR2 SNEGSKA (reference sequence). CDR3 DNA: TGCAGTGCCCCGAGTCCCGGCTCCTACAATGAGCAGTTCTTC. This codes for CSAPSPGSYNEQFF.

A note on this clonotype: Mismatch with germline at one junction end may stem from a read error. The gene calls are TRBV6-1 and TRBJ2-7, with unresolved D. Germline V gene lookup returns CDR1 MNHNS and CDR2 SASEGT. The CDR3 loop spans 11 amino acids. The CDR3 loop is CASVQFYEQYF. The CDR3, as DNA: TGTGCCAGTGTGCAGTTCTACGAGCAGTATTTC.

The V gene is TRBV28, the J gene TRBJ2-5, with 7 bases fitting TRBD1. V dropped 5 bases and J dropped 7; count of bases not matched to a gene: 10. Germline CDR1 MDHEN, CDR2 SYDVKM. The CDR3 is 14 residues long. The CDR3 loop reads CASSPDRRRVTQYF. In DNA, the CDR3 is TGTGCCAGCAGTCCGGACAGGCGTCGTGTGACCCAGTACTTC.

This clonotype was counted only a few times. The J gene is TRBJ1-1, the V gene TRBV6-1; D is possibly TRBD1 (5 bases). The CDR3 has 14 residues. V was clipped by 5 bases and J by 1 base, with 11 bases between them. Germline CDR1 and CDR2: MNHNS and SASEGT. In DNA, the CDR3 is TGTGCCAGCAGTCCAACAGGACCGAACACTGAAGCTTTCTTT. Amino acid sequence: CASSPTGPNTEAFF.

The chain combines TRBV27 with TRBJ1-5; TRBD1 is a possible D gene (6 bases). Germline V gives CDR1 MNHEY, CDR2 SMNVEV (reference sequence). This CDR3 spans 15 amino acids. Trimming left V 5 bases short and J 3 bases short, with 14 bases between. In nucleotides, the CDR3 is TGTGCCAGCAGTCGCACAACAGGGTTCAATCAGCCCCAGCATTTT. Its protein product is CASSRTTGFNQPQHF.

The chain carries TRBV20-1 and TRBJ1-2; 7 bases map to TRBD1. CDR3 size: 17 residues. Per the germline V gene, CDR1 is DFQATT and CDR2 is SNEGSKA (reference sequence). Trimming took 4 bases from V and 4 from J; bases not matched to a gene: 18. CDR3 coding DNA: TGCAGTGCTACGGGGTATGATAGAGGACAGGCCTTCTATGGCTACACCTTC. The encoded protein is CSATGYDRGQAFYGYTF.

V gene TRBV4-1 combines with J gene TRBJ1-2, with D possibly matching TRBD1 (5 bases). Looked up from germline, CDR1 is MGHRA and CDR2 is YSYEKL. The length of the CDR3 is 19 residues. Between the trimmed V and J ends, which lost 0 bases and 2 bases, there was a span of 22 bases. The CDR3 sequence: CASSQDWVGTHRSNYGYTF. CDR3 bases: TGCGCCAGCAGCCAAGATTGGGTAGGGACGCATCGTTCAAACTATGGCTACACCTTC.

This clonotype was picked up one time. DNA of the CDR3: TGTGCCAGCAGCCCCGCCGGGACAGGGTACAATCAGCCCCAGCATTTT. Encoded protein: CASSPAGTGYNQPQHF. The V gene is TRBV6-2 or TRBV6-3, the J gene TRBJ1-5, with TRBD1 matching 9 bases. Losses at the gene ends were 6 bases for V and 3 bases for J; bases not matched to a gene: 9. From germline, CDR1 is MNHEY and CDR2 SVGEGT. The CDR3 runs 16 residues.

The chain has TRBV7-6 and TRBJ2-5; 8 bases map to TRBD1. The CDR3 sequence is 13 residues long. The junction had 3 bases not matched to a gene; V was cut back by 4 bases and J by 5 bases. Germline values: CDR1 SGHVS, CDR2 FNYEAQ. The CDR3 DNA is TGTGCCAGCAGCTCGGACAGGGTGGAGACCCAGTACTTC. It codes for CASSSDRVETQYF.

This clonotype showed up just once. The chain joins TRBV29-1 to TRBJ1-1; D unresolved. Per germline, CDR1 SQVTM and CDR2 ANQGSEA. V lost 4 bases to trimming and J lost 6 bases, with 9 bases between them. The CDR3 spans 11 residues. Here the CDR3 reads CSVVNVAEAFF. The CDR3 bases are TGCAGCGTTGTTAATGTCGCTGAAGCTTTCTTT.

CDR3 region: CASKEGENTEAFF. In nucleotides, the CDR3 is TGTGCCTCAAAGGAGGGGGAGAACACTGAAGCTTTCTTT. The chain joins TRBV30 to TRBJ1-1, with D maybe TRBD1 (6 bases). Germline values: CDR1 GTSNPN, CDR2 SVGIG (reference sequence). The ends were cut back, 7 bases at V and 1 base at J, with 13 bases in the middle. This CDR3 region has 13 residues. The entire variable domain, with the rest obtained from reference TRBV30 and TRBJ1-1, is as follows: SQTIHQWPATLVQPVGSPLSLECTVEGTSNPNLYWYRQAAGRGLQLLFYSVGIGQISSEVPQNLSASRPQDRQFILSSKKLLLSDSGFYLCASKEGENTEAFFGQGTRLTVV.

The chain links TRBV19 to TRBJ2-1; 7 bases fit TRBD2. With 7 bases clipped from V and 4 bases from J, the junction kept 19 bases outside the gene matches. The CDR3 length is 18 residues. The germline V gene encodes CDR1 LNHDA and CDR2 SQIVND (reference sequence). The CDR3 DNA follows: TGTGCCAGTAAGTCGTCGTTAGCGGGCCTACCTACTTACAATGAGCAGTTCTTC. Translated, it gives CASKSSLAGLPTYNEQFF.

CDR3 bases: TGTGCCAGCAGCTTGGCCAGGTCAGACTCCTACACCTTC. Translating it yields CASSLARSDSYTF. V and J are TRBV5-4 and TRBJ1-2; D gene ambiguous. The V gene lost 0 bases and the J gene lost 10 bases, with 13 bases spanning the gap. Germline lookup yields CDR1 SGHNT and CDR2 YYREEE (reference sequence). The CDR3 runs to 13 residues.

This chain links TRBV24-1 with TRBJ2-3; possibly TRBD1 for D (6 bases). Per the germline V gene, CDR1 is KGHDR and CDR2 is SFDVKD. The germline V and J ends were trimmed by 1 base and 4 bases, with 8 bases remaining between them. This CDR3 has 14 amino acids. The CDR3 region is CATSDFRTADTQYF. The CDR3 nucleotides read TGTGCCACCAGTGATTTCAGGACAGCAGATACGCAGTATTTT.

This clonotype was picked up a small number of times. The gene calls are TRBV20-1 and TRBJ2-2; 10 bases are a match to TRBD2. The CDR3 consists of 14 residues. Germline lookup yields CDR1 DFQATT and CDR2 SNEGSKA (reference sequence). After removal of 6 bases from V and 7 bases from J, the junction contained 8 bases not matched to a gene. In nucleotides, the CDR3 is TGCAGTGCCAAGAGCGGGGGGGCCCTCGGGGAGCTGTTTTTT. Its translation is CSAKSGGALGELFF.

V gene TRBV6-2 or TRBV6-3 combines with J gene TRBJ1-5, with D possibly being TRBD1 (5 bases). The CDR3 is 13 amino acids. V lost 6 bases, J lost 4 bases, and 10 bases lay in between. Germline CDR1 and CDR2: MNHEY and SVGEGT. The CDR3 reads CASRGHQNQPQHF. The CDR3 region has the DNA TGTGCCAGCAGAGGACATCAAAATCAGCCCCAGCATTTT.

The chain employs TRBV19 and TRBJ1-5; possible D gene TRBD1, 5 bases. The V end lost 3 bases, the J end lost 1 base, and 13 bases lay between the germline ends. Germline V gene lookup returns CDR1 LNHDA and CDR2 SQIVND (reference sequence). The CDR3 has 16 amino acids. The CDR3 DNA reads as TGTGCCAGTAGTATGCCAGGGTGGGGAAGCAATCAGCCCCAGCATTTT. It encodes CASSMPGWGSNQPQHF.

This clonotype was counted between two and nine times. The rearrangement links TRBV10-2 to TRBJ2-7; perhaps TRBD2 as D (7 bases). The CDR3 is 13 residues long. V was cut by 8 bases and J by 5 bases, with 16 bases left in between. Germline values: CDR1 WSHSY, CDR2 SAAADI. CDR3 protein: CASQGRGINEQYF. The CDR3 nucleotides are TGCGCCAGCCAAGGGAGGGGGATCAACGAGCAGTACTTC.